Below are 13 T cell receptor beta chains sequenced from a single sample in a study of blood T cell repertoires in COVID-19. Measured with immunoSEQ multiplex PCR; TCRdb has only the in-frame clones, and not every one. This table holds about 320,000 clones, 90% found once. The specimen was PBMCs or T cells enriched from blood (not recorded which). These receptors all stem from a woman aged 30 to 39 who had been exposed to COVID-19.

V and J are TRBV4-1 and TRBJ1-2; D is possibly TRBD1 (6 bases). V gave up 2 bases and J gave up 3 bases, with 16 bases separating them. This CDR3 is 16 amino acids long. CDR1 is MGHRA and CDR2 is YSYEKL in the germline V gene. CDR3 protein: CASSQSGGGADYGYTF. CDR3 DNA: TGCGCCAGCAGCCAATCCGGCGGGGGCGCCGACTATGGCTACACCTTC.

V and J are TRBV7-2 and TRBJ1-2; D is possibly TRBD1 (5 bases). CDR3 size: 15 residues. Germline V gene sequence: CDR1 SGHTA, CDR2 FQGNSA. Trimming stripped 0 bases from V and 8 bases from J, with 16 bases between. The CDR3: CASSLAEGGAVGYTF. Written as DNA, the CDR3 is TGTGCCAGCAGCTTAGCGGAGGGAGGGGCGGTCGGCTACACCTTC.

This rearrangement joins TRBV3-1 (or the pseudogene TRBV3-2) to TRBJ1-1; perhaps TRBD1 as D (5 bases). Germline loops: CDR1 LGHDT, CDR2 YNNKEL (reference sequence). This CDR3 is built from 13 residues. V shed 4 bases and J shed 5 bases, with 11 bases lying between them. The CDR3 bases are TGTGCCAGCAGCCCTCGGGGGATGACTGAAGCTTTCTTT. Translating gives CASSPRGMTEAFF.

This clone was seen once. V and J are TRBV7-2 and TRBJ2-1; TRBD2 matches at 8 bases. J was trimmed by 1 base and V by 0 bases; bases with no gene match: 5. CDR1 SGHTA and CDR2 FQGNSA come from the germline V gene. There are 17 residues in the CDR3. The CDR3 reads CASSLAIRGGSYNEQFF. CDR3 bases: TGTGCCAGCAGCTTAGCGATTCGGGGGGGATCCTACAATGAGCAGTTCTTC.

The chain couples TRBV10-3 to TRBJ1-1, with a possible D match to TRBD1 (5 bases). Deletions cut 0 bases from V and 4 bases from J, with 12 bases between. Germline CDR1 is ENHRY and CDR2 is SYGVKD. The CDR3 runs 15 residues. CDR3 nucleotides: TGTGCCATCAGTGAGTCAGCAGGGTTCGGCACTGAAGCTTTCTTT. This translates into CAISESAGFGTEAFF.

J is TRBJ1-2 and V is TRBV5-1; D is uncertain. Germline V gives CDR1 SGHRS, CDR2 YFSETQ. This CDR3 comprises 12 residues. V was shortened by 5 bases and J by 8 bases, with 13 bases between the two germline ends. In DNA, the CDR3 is TGCGCCAGCAGATTCGACGTTAGCGGCTACACCTTC. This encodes CASRFDVSGYTF.

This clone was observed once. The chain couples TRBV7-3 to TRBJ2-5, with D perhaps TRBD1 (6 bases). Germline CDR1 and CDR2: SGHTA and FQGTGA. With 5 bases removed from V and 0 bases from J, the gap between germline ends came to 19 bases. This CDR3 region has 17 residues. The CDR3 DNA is TGTGCCAGCAGCCAGGGGCAAGGGTCTAGGTACCAAGAGACCCAGTACTTC. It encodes CASSQGQGSRYQETQYF.

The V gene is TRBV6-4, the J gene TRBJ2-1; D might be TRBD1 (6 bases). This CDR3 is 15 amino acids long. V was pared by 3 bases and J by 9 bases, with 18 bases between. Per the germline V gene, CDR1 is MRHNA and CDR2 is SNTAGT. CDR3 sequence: CASSEFTGSFVEQFF. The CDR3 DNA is TGTGCCAGCAGTGAATTTACAGGGAGTTTCGTTGAGCAGTTCTTC.

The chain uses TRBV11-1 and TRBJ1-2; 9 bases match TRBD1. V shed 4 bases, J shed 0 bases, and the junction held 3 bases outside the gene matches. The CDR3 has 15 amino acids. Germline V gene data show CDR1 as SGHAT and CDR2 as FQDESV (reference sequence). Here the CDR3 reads CASSSRTGANYGYTF. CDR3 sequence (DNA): TGTGCCAGCAGCTCACGGACAGGGGCTAACTATGGCTACACCTTC.

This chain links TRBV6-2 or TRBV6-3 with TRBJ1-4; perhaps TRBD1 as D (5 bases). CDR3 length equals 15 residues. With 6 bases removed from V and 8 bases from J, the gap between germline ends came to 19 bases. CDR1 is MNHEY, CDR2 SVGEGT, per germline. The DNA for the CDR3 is TGTGCCAGCAGCGGGGGGAAGACAGTAATGGAAAAACTGTTTTTT. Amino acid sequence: CASSGGKTVMEKLFF.

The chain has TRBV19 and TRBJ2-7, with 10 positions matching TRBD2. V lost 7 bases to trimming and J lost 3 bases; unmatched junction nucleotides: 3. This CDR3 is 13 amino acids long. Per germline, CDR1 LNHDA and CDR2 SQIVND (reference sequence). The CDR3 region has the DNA TGTGCCAGTAAGCGGGGGGGAAGCTACGAGCAGTACTTC. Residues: CASKRGGSYEQYF.

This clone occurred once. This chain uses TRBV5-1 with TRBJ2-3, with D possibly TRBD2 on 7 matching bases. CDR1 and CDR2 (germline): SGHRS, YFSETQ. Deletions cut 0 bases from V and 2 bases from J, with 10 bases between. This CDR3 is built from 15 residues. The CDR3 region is CASSLVGGATDTQYF. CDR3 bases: TGCGCCAGCAGCTTGGTTGGGGGGGCCACAGATACGCAGTATTTT.

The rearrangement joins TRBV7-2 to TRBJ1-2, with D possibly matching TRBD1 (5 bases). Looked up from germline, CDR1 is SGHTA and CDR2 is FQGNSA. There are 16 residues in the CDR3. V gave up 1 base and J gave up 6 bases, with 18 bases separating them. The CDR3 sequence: CASSLVPSSGGDGYTF. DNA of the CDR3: TGTGCCAGCAGCTTAGTTCCGTCGTCGGGAGGGGATGGCTACACCTTC.